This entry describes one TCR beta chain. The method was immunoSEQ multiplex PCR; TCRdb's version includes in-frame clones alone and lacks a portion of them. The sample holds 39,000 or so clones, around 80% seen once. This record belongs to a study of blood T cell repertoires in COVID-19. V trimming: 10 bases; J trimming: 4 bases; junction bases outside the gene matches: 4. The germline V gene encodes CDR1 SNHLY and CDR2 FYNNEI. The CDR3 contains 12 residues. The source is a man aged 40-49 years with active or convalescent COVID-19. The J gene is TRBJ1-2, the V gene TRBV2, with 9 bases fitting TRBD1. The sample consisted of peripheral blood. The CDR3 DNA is TGTGCCACGGGACAGGGAATCTATGGCTACACCTTC. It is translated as CATGQGIYGYTF.